This T cell receptor beta chain emerged from a study of identical twins. General study points: With monozygotic twins, out-of-frame TCR alpha sharing exceeded what models estimated. Beta out-of-frame twin sharing showed a weaker excess. Twin pairs' shared out-of-frame alpha sequences were enriched in low generation probability.

Germline CDR1 and CDR2: SEHNR and FQNEAQ (reference sequence). Trimming shortened V by 5 bases and J by 4 bases, and 13 bases separated the two germline ends. The CDR3 spans 14 residues. Details on this clonotype: Antigen specificity is unknown.

In every case, the donor was a healthy Caucasian. TCRdb passed the 5' RACE reads through MiXCR, listing each CDR3 protein once. Counted here are 1.5 million to 2 million distinct CDR3 sequences, 32% occurring once; the ten biggest clones make up around 0.25%. What was sequenced was cord blood. V is TRBV7-9 and J is TRBJ2-3; a weak D match, TRBD1 (5 bases). The TCR comes from a newborn girl in good health. The CDR3 here is CASSQVVGADTQYF. CDR3 bases: TGTGCCAGCAGCCAAGTGGTAGGGGCAGATACGCAGTATTTT.